Reported below is one T cell receptor beta chain. What it binds is unknown. These data come from a study of cytotoxic CD8 clonotypes in ibrutinib-treated CLL. Study-level findings and limits: Patients had baseline clonality above age-matched healthy donors, and this clonality moved with circulating CD8+ T-cell counts. Sustained-remission and progressing patients had unequal sampling times. Clonality was elevated at ibrutinib response and had returned toward baseline at progression. Once treatment began, public clonotypes, which were uncommon, contracted or stayed stable.

The CDR3 covers 15 residues. Germline lookup yields CDR1 SGHDT and CDR2 YYEEEE. Between the trimmed V and J ends, which lost 4 bases and 5 bases, there was a span of 18 bases. Clones were sequenced by immunoSEQ multiplex PCR, and TCRdb holds only the in-frame ones, with some missing. The table has about 120,000 clones, 45% to 65% seen once. This specimen was PBMCs, taken after 24 months of ibrutinib treatment. This receptor was taken from a human donor with chronic lymphocytic leukemia. The V and J genes are TRBV5-6 and TRBJ1-1, with D unresolved. This chain's CDR3 is CASSLPGAVGTEAFF. For the CDR3, the DNA is TGTGCCAGCAGCCTACCGGGAGCAGTTGGAACTGAAGCTTTCTTT.